There are a few counts of the clone carrying this TCR beta chain. The data derive from a study of T-cell reconstitution after alpha-beta-depleted transplantation in children. Unique molecular identifiers were used in preparing the TCRbeta library. Each CDR3 protein is one row after TCRdb ran MiXCR on the PCR reads. The table has around 480,000 distinct CDR3 sequences, 32% seen once. The CDR3 spans 15 residues. V was shortened by 4 bases and J by 0 bases, with 10 bases between the two germline ends. Germline V gives CDR1 SEHNR, CDR2 FQNEAQ (reference sequence). The chain links TRBV7-9 to TRBJ2-1, with D hard to call. The TCR comes from a human donor who donated a stem cell graft to a child with aplastic anemia. This specimen was PBMCs from the stem cell graft donor, taken from the stem cell graft. The CDR3 nucleotides read TGTGCCAGCAGCTCCGCTCGAGACTCCTACAATGAGCAGTTCTTC. Amino acid sequence: CASSSARDSYNEQFF. Full variable domain (rest looked up from reference TRBV7-9 and TRBJ2-1): DTGVSQNPRHKITKRGQNVTFRCDPISEHNRLYWYRQTLGQGPEFLTYFQNEAQLEKSRLLSDRFSAERPKGSFSTLEIQRTEQGDSAMYLCASSSARDSYNEQFFGPGTRLTVL.